The clone carrying this T cell receptor beta chain was seen once. The CDR3 is made up of 19 amino acids. This entry is derived from a study of blood T cell repertoires in COVID-19. About the research overall: Donors in the United States, Italy and Spain gave samples during acute or convalescent COVID-19. T cells, B-cell-depleted T cells, or PBMCs provided the cDNA or gDNA that served as material.

The authors' processing: Nucleated cell number was recorded as an estimate derived from reference gene primer amplification. Data came from immunoSEQ multiplex PCR; TCRdb stores just in-frame clones and leaves some out. V and J calls and clone size follow that table, whereas D and trimming were derived from the DNA. The top ten hold around 5% of the sample, which has roughly 100,000 clones, approximately 86% seen once. This rearrangement joins TRBV1 to TRBJ2-5; the table's TRBD2 call for D was not verified on the DNA. TRBV1 is designated a pseudogene. The sample taken for sequencing was peripheral blood. This receptor was taken from a woman between 45 and 60 years old with COVID-19, enrolled during active disease. The chain's CDR3 is CTSSQEPSRVRGGSETQYF. In DNA form, the CDR3 reads TGCACCAGCAGCCAAGAGCCCTCGCGCGTGCGGGGGGGCAGTGAGACCCAGTACTTC.